A single sample is the source of the 27 T cell receptor beta chains below, sequenced in a study of blood T cell repertoires in COVID-19 (dated by TCRdb to the early 2020s). Library creation used the immunoSEQ multiplex PCR assay. Here the immuneACCESS table is served through TCRdb, limited to in-frame sequences with V and J called. Missing clones are a known gap in these copies; in checked studies unresolved V genes cover under half, and the rest lacks a known reason. This sample has about 70,000 clones in its table, and about 80% of those were observed once. The top ten clones comprise about 0.8% of the sample. The sample was peripheral blood. These receptors all come from a woman aged 65 to 85 with acute or convalescent COVID-19.

This rearrangement joins TRBV18 to TRBJ2-7; TRBD1 matches 7 bases. There are 17 residues in the CDR3. Germline V gene lookup returns CDR1 KGHSH and CDR2 LQKENI. With 3 bases clipped from V and 3 bases from J, the junction kept 14 bases outside the gene matches. The CDR3 DNA reads as TGTGCCAGCTCACCCGGACAGGACAGCGTGACGTTCTACGAGCAGTACTTC. As protein: CASSPGQDSVTFYEQYF.

The V gene is TRBV10-3, the J gene TRBJ2-6, with TRBD1 identical over 9 bases. CDR1 and CDR2 (germline): ENHRY, SYGVKD. The trim removed 2 bases at V and 4 bases at J, leaving 9 bases unmatched. This CDR3 has 18 amino acids. The CDR3 DNA reads TGTGCCATCAGTGAGGGACAGGGGACCGTCTCCGGGGCCAACGTCCTGACTTTC. It translates to CAISEGQGTVSGANVLTF.

The CDR3 coding sequence is TGTGCCAGTAGATCACAGAAGAACACCGGGGAGCTGTTTTTT. As protein: CASRSQKNTGELFF. The chain combines TRBV19 with TRBJ2-2; D not resolved. The CDR3 covers 14 residues. Per germline, CDR1 LNHDA and CDR2 SQIVND (reference sequence). The V end was cut by 6 bases, the J end by 1 base, with 9 bases between. Using reference TRBV19 and TRBJ2-2 for the parts outside the CDR3, the full variable domain is DGGITQSPKYLFRKEGQNVTLSCEQNLNHDAMYWYRQDPGQGLRLIYYSQIVNDFQKGDIAEGYSVSREKKESFPLTVTSAQKNPTAFYLCASRSQKNTGELFFGEGSRLTVL.

J is TRBJ2-7 and V is TRBV6-5; 10 nucleotides line up with TRBD1. The length of the CDR3 is 13 residues. The V segment lost 9 bases and the J segment 4 bases; nucleotides outside the gene matches: 6. Germline loops: CDR1 MNHEY, CDR2 SVGAGI. CDR3 DNA: TGTGCCAGTGGACAGGGGGAGTGGTACGAGCAGTACTTC. Translated: CASGQGEWYEQYF.

CDR3 residues: CASSYSTGRMNTEAFF. The CDR3 region has the DNA TGTGCCAGCAGTTACTCGACAGGAAGAATGAACACTGAAGCTTTCTTT. The chain is built from TRBV6-5 and TRBJ1-1; tentatively, D is TRBD1 (6 bases). There are 16 residues in the CDR3. Looked up from germline, CDR1 is MNHEY and CDR2 is SVGAGI. V was cut by 0 bases and J by 0 bases, with 11 bases left in between.

The V call is TRBV5-5, the J call TRBJ2-7; 9 bases line up with TRBD1. The length of the CDR3 is 16 residues. With 5 bases clipped from V and 3 bases from J, the junction kept 12 bases outside the gene matches. Germline assignment: CDR1 SGHKS and CDR2 YYEKEE (reference sequence). CDR3 region: CASSGGVGQGSYEQYF. In nucleotides, the CDR3 is TGTGCCAGCAGTGGAGGGGTGGGACAGGGAAGCTACGAGCAGTACTTC.

The chain links TRBV6-4 to TRBJ1-4; TRBD1 might be the D (6 bases). With 3 bases removed from V and 7 bases from J, the gap between germline ends came to 9 bases. Germline CDR1 reads MRHNA; CDR2 reads SNTAGT. The CDR3 is made up of 13 amino acids. The CDR3 nucleotides are TGTGCCAGCAGTGAAGAACAGGGTGAAAAACTGTTTTTT. Amino acid sequence: CASSEEQGEKLFF.

This clone was counted between two and nine times. The chain links TRBV7-7 to TRBJ2-2, with D perhaps TRBD2 (6 bases). Trimming shortened V by 10 bases and J by 0 bases, and 15 bases separated the two germline ends. Germline CDR1 is SSHAT and CDR2 is FNYEAQ (reference sequence). CDR3 length: 15 residues. This CDR3 is CATPAGLANTGELFF. CDR3 sequence (DNA): TGTGCCACCCCGGCGGGACTGGCGAACACCGGGGAGCTGTTTTTT.

There are a few counts of this clone. The rearrangement joins TRBV5-1 to TRBJ2-7; TRBD1 is a possible D gene (5 bases). This CDR3 contains 13 residues. Trimming stripped 2 bases from V and 5 bases from J, with 11 bases between. Per germline, CDR1 SGHRS and CDR2 YFSETQ. The CDR3 reads CASSFSGMHEQYF. In DNA, the CDR3 is TGCGCCAGCAGCTTTTCAGGGATGCACGAGCAGTACTTC.

The chain combines TRBV6-5 with TRBJ1-4; 7 positions match TRBD1. With 6 bases clipped from V and 5 bases from J, the junction kept 3 bases outside the gene matches. Germline CDR1 MNHEY, CDR2 SVGAGI. This CDR3 has 13 residues. In DNA, the CDR3 is TGTGCCAGCAGCGGGACAGCAAATGAAAAACTGTTTTTT. Translation: CASSGTANEKLFF.

The chain joins TRBV19 to TRBJ2-1, with D possibly TRBD2 on 5 matching bases. Germline-derived CDR1 and CDR2 are LNHDA and SQIVND (reference sequence). This CDR3 contains 15 residues. V was clipped by 7 bases and J by 5 bases, with 18 bases between them. The CDR3 loop is CASTSFAGTDNEQFF. CDR3 DNA sequence: TGTGCCAGTACCTCCTTTGCGGGTACTGACAATGAGCAGTTCTTC.

This clone was detected only a few times. This chain joins TRBV2 and TRBJ2-3; 8 nucleotides line up with TRBD1. Trimming at V came to 5 bases and at J to 3 bases, leaving 10 bases not matched to a gene. Germline V gives CDR1 SNHLY, CDR2 FYNNEI. The CDR3 spans 16 residues. CDR3 region: CASSRDRGDGTDTQYF. The CDR3 DNA follows: TGTGCCAGCAGTCGCGACAGGGGTGATGGGACAGATACGCAGTATTTT.

The V call is TRBV6-5, the J call TRBJ2-7; D might be TRBD1 (6 bases). The ends were cut back, 6 bases at V and 1 base at J, with 10 bases in the middle. The length of the CDR3 is 13 residues. Per the germline V gene, CDR1 is MNHEY and CDR2 is SVGAGI. The DNA of the CDR3 is TGTGCCAGCAGGGTAGGGGGTTCCTACGAGCAGTACTTC. It is translated as CASRVGGSYEQYF.

The rearrangement joins TRBV20-1 to TRBJ1-1; D is possibly TRBD1 (5 bases). Germline V lookup: CDR1 DFQATT, CDR2 SNEGSKA (reference sequence). CDR3 length: 11 amino acids. CDR3 residues: CRAQVNTEAFF. In nucleotides, the CDR3 is TGCAGGGCACAGGTAAACACTGAAGCTTTCTTT.

The V call is TRBV2, the J call TRBJ1-4; D is possibly TRBD1 (5 bases). V lost 4 bases to trimming and J lost 7 bases, with 16 bases between them. CDR1 is SNHLY, CDR2 FYNNEI, per germline. The CDR3 sequence is 15 residues long. For the CDR3, the DNA is TGTGCCAGCAGTGGGGAAGCGGGGCGCAGTGAAAAACTGTTTTTT. It yields the protein CASSGEAGRSEKLFF.

The chain links TRBV6-5 to TRBJ2-7; TRBD2 aligns across 8 bases. The CDR3 contains 13 residues. The V gene's germline CDR1 is MNHEY and CDR2 SVGAGI. The ends lost 4 bases at V and 12 bases at J; junction bases unmatched: 11. Here the CDR3 reads CASSFRSGGTLYF. Here the CDR3 DNA reads TGTGCCAGCAGTTTTCGTTCGGGGGGGACTTTGTACTTC.

The CDR3 sequence is CASSNPGDEKLFF. The CDR3, as DNA: TGTGCCAGTAGTAACCCAGGGGATGAAAAACTGTTTTTT. V usage is TRBV19 and J usage is TRBJ1-4; weak D call: TRBD1 (6 bases). Trimming pared 4 bases from V and 6 bases from J, leaving 9 bases between. CDR3 length: 13 residues. Germline loops: CDR1 LNHDA, CDR2 SQIVND (reference sequence).

This clone was recorded once. The chain employs TRBV19 and TRBJ1-3, with 8 bases aligning to TRBD1. Unmatched junction bases numbered 7, after V lost 7 bases and J lost 2 bases. The CDR3 runs to 15 residues. CDR1 LNHDA and CDR2 SQIVND come from the germline V gene (reference sequence). The CDR3 reads CASTSTGDAGNTIYF. In DNA form, the CDR3 reads TGTGCCAGTACCTCGACAGGGGATGCTGGAAACACCATATATTTT.

This clone occurred a few times. The genes are TRBV27 and TRBJ1-1; D might be TRBD1 (6 bases). There are 14 residues in the CDR3. CDR1 and CDR2 from the germline V gene are MNHEY and SMNVEV (reference sequence). Trimming left V 0 bases short and J 6 bases short, with 11 bases between. As DNA, the CDR3 is TGTGCCAGCAGTTTATCTTACACAGGGTCTGAAGCTTTCTTT. Its protein is CASSLSYTGSEAFF.

The chain links TRBV7-2 to TRBJ1-2; D remains unclear. The CDR3 is 14 amino acids. Germline CDR1 is SGHTA and CDR2 is FQGNSA. Trimming took off 1 base at V and 4 bases at J, with 10 bases between the two ends. CDR3 coding DNA: TGTGCCAGCAGCTTAGATCGGGTCATCTATGGCTACACCTTC. Its protein product is CASSLDRVIYGYTF. The entire variable domain, with the rest obtained from reference TRBV7-2 and TRBJ1-2, is as follows: GAGVSQSPSNKVTEKGKDVELRCDPISGHTALYWYRQSLGQGLEFLIYFQGNSAPDKSGLPSDRFSAERTGGSVSTLTIQRTQQEDSAVYLCASSLDRVIYGYTFGSGTRLTVV.

V and J are TRBV4-1 and TRBJ1-1; 9 positions match TRBD1. The V gene end was trimmed by 4 bases and the J gene end by 1 base; junction bases not matched to a gene: 1. This CDR3 region has 14 residues. Germline-derived CDR1 and CDR2 are MGHRA and YSYEKL. The CDR3 loop reads CASSRTGANTEAFF. The CDR3 DNA sequence: TGCGCCAGCAGCCGGACAGGGGCGAACACTGAAGCTTTCTTT.

The J gene is TRBJ2-5, the V gene TRBV6-5; 13 bases match TRBD2. From germline, CDR1 is MNHEY and CDR2 SVGAGI. The CDR3 contains 15 residues. The ends lost 5 bases at V and 4 bases at J; junction bases unmatched: 4. The CDR3 sequence: CASSRTSGSPETQYF. Here the CDR3 DNA reads TGTGCCAGCAGTAGGACTAGCGGGAGCCCAGAGACCCAGTACTTC.

The rearrangement links TRBV7-2 to TRBJ2-7; weak D call: TRBD1 (5 bases). Germline CDR1 is SGHTA and CDR2 is FQGNSA. Trimming stripped 7 bases from V and 0 bases from J, with 13 bases between. The CDR3 is 14 amino acids. CDR3 protein: CASMTERSSYEQYF. Here the CDR3 DNA reads TGTGCCAGCATGACAGAGAGAAGCTCCTACGAGCAGTACTTC.

This clone was picked up a small number of times. The chain links TRBV6-5 to TRBJ1-4; TRBD1 agrees at 9 bases. Germline V CDR1 and CDR2: MNHEY, SVGAGI. With V trimmed by 0 bases and J by 7 bases, 6 bases remained unmatched. This CDR3 spans 16 amino acids. This CDR3 is CASSYSTGGAGEKLFF. The CDR3 coding sequence is TGTGCCAGCAGTTACTCAACAGGGGGCGCGGGTGAAAAACTGTTTTTT.

The chain joins TRBV20-1 to TRBJ2-7; TRBD2 aligns across 11 bases. Trimming at V came to 3 bases and at J to 0 bases, leaving 4 bases not matched to a gene. Germline V CDR1 and CDR2: DFQATT, SNEGSKA (reference sequence). The CDR3 extends over 15 amino acids. Here the CDR3 DNA reads TGCAGTGCTAGTCCGACTAGCGGGGTCTCCTACGAGCAGTACTTC. Protein: CSASPTSGVSYEQYF.

The chain uses TRBV3-1 (or the pseudogene TRBV3-2) and TRBJ1-1; possible D gene TRBD1, 5 bases. CDR1 LGHDT and CDR2 YNNKEL come from the germline V gene (reference sequence). The CDR3 has 14 residues. Trimming removed 1 base from V and 4 bases from J, with 10 bases in between. CDR3: CASSQVGGTTEAFF. CDR3 DNA sequence: TGTGCCAGCAGCCAAGTGGGGGGTACCACTGAAGCTTTCTTT.

This clone has a single count. The V gene is TRBV7-9, the J gene TRBJ1-4; the D gene is possibly TRBD1 (6 bases). The CDR3 covers 14 residues. CDR1 is SEHNR, CDR2 FQNEAQ, per germline (reference sequence). The V end was cut by 4 bases, the J end by 5 bases, with 11 bases between. The CDR3: CASSWTDTNEKLFF. In DNA, the CDR3 is TGTGCCAGCAGCTGGACAGATACGAATGAAAAACTGTTTTTT.